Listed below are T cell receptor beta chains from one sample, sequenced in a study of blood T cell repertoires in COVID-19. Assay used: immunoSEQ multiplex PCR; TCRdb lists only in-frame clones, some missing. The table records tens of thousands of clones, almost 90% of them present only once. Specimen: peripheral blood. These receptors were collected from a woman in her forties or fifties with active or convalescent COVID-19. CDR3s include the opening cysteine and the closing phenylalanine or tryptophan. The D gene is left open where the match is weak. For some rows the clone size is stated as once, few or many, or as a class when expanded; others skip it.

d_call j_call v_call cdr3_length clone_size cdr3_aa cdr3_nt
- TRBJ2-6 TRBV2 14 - CASSVSSGANVLTF TGTGCCAGCAGTGTCAGCTCTGGGGCCAACGTCCTGACTTTC
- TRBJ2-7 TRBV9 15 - CASSPTGITGYEQYF TGTGCCAGCAGCCCAACCGGGATCACCGGGTACGAGCAGTACTTC
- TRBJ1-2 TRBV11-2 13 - CASRVSQVYGYTF TGTGCCAGCCGCGTCTCTCAGGTTTATGGCTACACCTTC
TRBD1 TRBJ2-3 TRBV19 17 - CASSVRDRGWSADTQYF TGTGCCAGTAGTGTACGGGACAGGGGGTGGAGCGCAGATACGCAGTATTTT
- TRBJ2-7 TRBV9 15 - CASSVAAGLSYEQYF TGTGCCAGCAGCGTAGCGGCGGGTCTCTCCTACGAGCAGTACTTC
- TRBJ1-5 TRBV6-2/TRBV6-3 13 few CASSNRGNQPQHF TGTGCCAGCAGCAACAGGGGCAATCAGCCCCAGCATTTT
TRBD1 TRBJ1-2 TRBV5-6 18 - CASSLPGQGPFRGYGYTF TGTGCCAGCAGCTTACCGGGACAGGGGCCTTTCCGAGGCTATGGCTACACCTTC
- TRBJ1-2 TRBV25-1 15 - CASSGTGTYIYGYTF TGTGCCAGCAGTGGGACCGGGACATACATCTATGGCTACACCTTC
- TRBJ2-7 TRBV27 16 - CASSTSWTAGPYEQYF TGTGCCAGCAGTACTTCCTGGACGGCGGGCCCCTACGAGCAGTACTTC
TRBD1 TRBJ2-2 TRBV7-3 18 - CASSLIGGAASNTGELFF TGTGCCAGCAGCTTAATAGGGGGCGCAGCCTCGAACACCGGGGAGCTGTTTTTT
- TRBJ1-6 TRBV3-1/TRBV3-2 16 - CASSQNSGTINSPLHF TGTGCCAGCAGCCAAAATTCCGGGACTATCAATTCACCCCTCCACTTT
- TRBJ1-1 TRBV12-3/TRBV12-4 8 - CASSYEEF TGTGCCAGCAGTTATGAGGAGTTT
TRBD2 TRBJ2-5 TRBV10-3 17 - CAISESASGLYQGTQYF TGTGCCATCAGTGAGTCGGCTAGCGGGTTATATCAAGGGACCCAGTACTTC
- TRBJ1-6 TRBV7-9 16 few CASSLERGSYNSPLHF TGTGCCAGCAGCTTAGAAAGGGGGTCCTATAATTCACCCCTCCACTTT
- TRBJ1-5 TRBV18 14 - CASSPLRDNQPQHF TGTGCCAGCTCACCTCTCAGGGACAATCAGCCCCAGCATTTT
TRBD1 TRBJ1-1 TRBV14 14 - CASSPRTGNTEAFF TGTGCCAGCAGCCCAAGGACAGGGAACACTGAAGCTTTCTTT
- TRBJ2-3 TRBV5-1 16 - CASSPGSGTSTDTQYF TGCGCCAGCAGCCCCGGCTCCGGGACTAGCACAGATACGCAGTATTTT
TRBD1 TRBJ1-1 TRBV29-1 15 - CSVPGTGVVSTEAFF TGCAGCGTTCCCGGGACAGGGGTGGTGAGCACTGAAGCTTTCTTT
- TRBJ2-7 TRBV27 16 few CASSRLGGLGLEEQYF TGTGCCAGCAGTCGCCTCGGCGGGCTCGGACTGGAGGAGCAGTACTTC
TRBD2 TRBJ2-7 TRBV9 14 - CASSLGREGYEQYF TGTGCCAGCTCCCTTGGGCGGGAGGGCTACGAGCAGTACTTC
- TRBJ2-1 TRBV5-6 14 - CASSPGQGYNEQFF TGTGCCAGCAGCCCTGGACAAGGATACAATGAGCAGTTCTTC
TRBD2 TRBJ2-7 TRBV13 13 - CASSPGLAYEQYF TGTGCCAGCAGCCCTGGACTAGCCTACGAGCAGTACTTC
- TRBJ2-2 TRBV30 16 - CAWRAGGEVYTGELFF TGTGCCTGGAGGGCAGGCGGGGAGGTATACACCGGGGAGCTGTTTTTT
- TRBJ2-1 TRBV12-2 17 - CASRCERTSGTYNEQFF TGTGCAAGTCGCTGCGAACGGACTAGCGGGACTTACAATGAGCAGTTCTTC
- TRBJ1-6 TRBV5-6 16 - CASSLKNGGERAPLHF TGTGCCAGCAGCTTGAAGAATGGAGGGGAAAGGGCACCCCTCCACTTT
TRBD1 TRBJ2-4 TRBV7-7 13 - CASSLEQGDIQYF TGTGCTAGCAGCTTAGAACAGGGGGACATTCAGTACTTC
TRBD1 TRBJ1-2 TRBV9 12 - CASSGTGYGYTF TGTGCCAGCAGCGGGACAGGATATGGCTACACCTTC
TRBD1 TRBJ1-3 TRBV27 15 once CASPLPTGAGNTIYF TGTGCCAGCCCACTTCCCACAGGGGCTGGAAACACCATATATTTT
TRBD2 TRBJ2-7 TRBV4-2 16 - CASSHSRAGGPYEQYF TGTGCCAGCAGCCATTCACGAGCGGGGGGACCTTACGAGCAGTACTTC
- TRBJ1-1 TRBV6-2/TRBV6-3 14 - CASSPLDLNTEAFF TGTGCCAGCAGCCCTTTGGACTTGAACACTGAAGCTTTCTTT
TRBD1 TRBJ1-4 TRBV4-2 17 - CASSQGDRAQWGEKLFF TGTGCCAGCAGCCAAGGGGACAGGGCCCAGTGGGGAGAAAAACTGTTTTTT
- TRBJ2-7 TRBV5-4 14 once CASSRRDFPYEQYF TGTGCCAGCAGCAGGCGGGACTTCCCTTACGAGCAGTACTTC
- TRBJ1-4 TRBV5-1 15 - CASSLAARAGEKLFF TGCGCCAGCAGCTTGGCGGCCAGGGCGGGAGAAAAACTGTTTTTT
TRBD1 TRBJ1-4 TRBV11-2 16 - CASSLYRQGDNEKLFF TGTGCCAGCAGCTTATATCGACAGGGGGATAATGAAAAACTGTTTTTT
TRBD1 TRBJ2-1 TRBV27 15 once CASSSPGQGMGEQFF TGTGCCAGCAGTTCCCCGGGACAGGGGATGGGTGAGCAGTTCTTC
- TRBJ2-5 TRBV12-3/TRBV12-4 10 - CASGGGTQYF TGTGCCAGCGGGGGCGGGACCCAGTACTTC
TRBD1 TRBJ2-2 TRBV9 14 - CASRGTGNTGELFF TGTGCCAGCAGGGGGACAGGGAACACCGGGGAGCTGTTTTTT
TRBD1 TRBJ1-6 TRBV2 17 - CASSAQQGGSYNSPLHF TGTGCCAGCAGCGCCCAACAGGGGGGGAGTTATAATTCACCCCTCCACTTT
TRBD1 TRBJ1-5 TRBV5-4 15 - CASSQDRGVSQPQHF TGTGCCAGCAGCCAGGACAGGGGGGTAAGTCAGCCCCAGCATTTT
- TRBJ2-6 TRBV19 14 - CASLDFSGANVLTF TGTGCCAGTCTAGACTTCTCTGGGGCCAACGTCCTGACTTTC
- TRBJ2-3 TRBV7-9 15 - CASSLADGITDTQYF TGTGCCAGCAGCTTAGCGGACGGGATCACAGATACGCAGTATTTT
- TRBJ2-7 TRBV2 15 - CASLPRGDGAYEQYF TGTGCCAGCTTACCCAGGGGTGACGGGGCCTACGAGCAGTACTTC
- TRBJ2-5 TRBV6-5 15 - CASSSSTGKGETQYF -
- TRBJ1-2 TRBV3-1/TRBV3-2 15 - CASSQREQKHYGYTF TGTGCCAGCAGCCAAAGGGAGCAGAAACACTATGGCTACACCTTC
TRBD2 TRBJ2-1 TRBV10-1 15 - CASSPSGRHLNEQFF TGCGCCAGCAGTCCTAGCGGGAGGCACCTCAATGAGCAGTTCTTC
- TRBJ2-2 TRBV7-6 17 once CASSPGRGALSTGELFF TGTGCCAGCAGCCCGGGTCGGGGGGCTCTCAGCACCGGGGAGCTGTTTTTT
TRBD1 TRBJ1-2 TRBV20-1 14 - CSASSGTGLGGYTF TGCAGTGCTAGTTCCGGGACAGGGCTTGGGGGCTACACCTTC
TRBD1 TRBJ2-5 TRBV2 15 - CASSPRTGGRETQYF TGTGCCAGCAGCCCACGGACAGGGGGCCGGGAGACCCAGTACTTC
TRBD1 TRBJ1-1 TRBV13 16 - CASSSYPQGALGEAFF TGTGCCAGCAGCTCTTACCCACAGGGGGCGTTAGGTGAAGCTTTCTTT
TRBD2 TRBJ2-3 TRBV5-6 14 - CASSLGLAGDTQYF TGTGCCAGCAGCTTGGGACTAGCGGGAGATACGCAGTATTTT
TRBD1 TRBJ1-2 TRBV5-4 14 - CASSLTGGALGYTF TGTGCCAGCAGCTTGACAGGGGGCGCGTTGGGCTACACCTTC
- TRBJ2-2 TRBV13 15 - CASSLRGGNTGELFF TGTGCCAGCAGCTTAAGAGGGGGGAACACCGGGGAGCTGTTTTTT
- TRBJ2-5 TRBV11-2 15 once CASSFLRGSGKTQYF TGTGCCAGCAGCTTCCTCCGGGGAAGCGGCAAGACCCAGTACTTC
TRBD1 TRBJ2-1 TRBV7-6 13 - CASSSSGGDEQFF TGTGCCAGCAGCTCCTCAGGGGGCGATGAGCAGTTCTTC